Below, 24 T cell receptor beta chains from the same sample are listed, as sequenced in a study of T cell repertoires in cytomegalovirus infection. TCRdb passed the reads through MiXCR, listing each CDR3 protein once. The repertoire consists of hundreds of thousands of distinct CDR3 sequences, with around 11% occurring once and the leading ten covering roughly 10%. Sequenced material: PBMCs. These receptors all come from a human donor in good health (CMV status not recorded). Some clones in this sample may be carry-over from other donors' samples.

The rearrangement uses TRBV20-1 and TRBJ2-7; 10 bases match TRBD2. Germline V gives CDR1 DFQATT, CDR2 SNEGSKA (reference sequence). V lost 3 bases, J lost 4 bases, and 6 bases stayed unmatched. CDR3 size: 14 residues. CDR3 sequence (DNA): TGCAGTGCTAGGTGGGCAGCGGGAGGGTACGAGCAGTACTTC. Its protein is CSARWAAGGYEQYF.

Details on this clonotype: The junction differs from germline at one of its ends, possibly a read error. The V and J genes are TRBV29-1 and TRBJ1-1; D may be TRBD1 (5 bases). The CDR3 is 15 residues long. Germline values: CDR1 SQVTM, CDR2 ANQGSEA. DNA for the CDR3: TGCAGCGTTGAAGATCGTGGTGGGGGGAACCCTGAAGCTTTCTTT. It specifies CSVEDRGGGNPEAFF.

V is TRBV23-1 and J is TRBJ1-2; 10 bases line up with TRBD1. TRBV23-1 is noted as an ORF with a role that remains uncertain. The CDR3 length is 14 residues. Trimming removed 6 bases from V and 7 bases from J; junction bases left unmatched: 8. In DNA, the CDR3 is TGCGCCAGCAGCCTAGACAGGGGGCGTTTTGGCTACACCTTC. This codes for CASSLDRGRFGYTF.

This clonotype was seen at least ten times. This sequence joins TRBV7-3 and TRBJ1-2; D unresolved. CDR3 length equals 14 residues. V was pared by 0 bases and J by 7 bases, with 12 bases between. CDR1 and CDR2 from the germline V gene are SGHTA and FQGTGA. The CDR3 loop is CASSLTSVQSGYTF. The CDR3 DNA sequence: TGTGCCAGCAGCTTAACGTCGGTCCAGAGTGGCTACACCTTC.

This clonotype was observed at least ten times. J is TRBJ1-5 and V is TRBV7-2, with D uncertain. Deletions cut 5 bases from V and 7 bases from J, with 15 bases between. The germline V gene encodes CDR1 SGHTA and CDR2 FQGNSA. The CDR3 is made up of 14 amino acids. CDR3 in amino acids: CASSIDRVAQPQHF. The CDR3, as DNA: TGTGCCAGCAGCATTGATAGGGTGGCACAGCCCCAGCATTTT.

This clonotype came up a few times. This chain links TRBV2 with TRBJ1-5, with D unclear. In germline, CDR1 is SNHLY, CDR2 FYNNEI. The CDR3 covers 15 residues. Trimming removed 3 bases from V and 0 bases from J, with 9 bases in between. DNA for the CDR3: TGTGCCAGCAGTGACAGTCGGTATAGCAATCAGCCCCAGCATTTT. This encodes CASSDSRYSNQPQHF.

CDR3 protein: CASSRTLNYGYTF. The CDR3 region has the DNA TGTGCCAGCAGTCGAACACTTAACTATGGCTACACCTTC. The rearrangement uses TRBV3-1 and TRBJ1-2; D not certain. V gave up 6 bases and J gave up 1 base, with 9 bases separating them. The CDR3 extends over 13 amino acids. Germline V gives CDR1 LGHDT, CDR2 YNNKEL (reference sequence).

V gene TRBV19 combines with J gene TRBJ2-2; 10 nucleotides line up with TRBD2. With 2 bases clipped from V and 4 bases from J, the junction kept 1 base outside the gene matches. This CDR3 has 15 residues. CDR1 is LNHDA, CDR2 SQIVND, per germline (reference sequence). The CDR3 nucleotides read TGTGCCAGTAGTATAAGCGGGGGGGCCACCGGGGAGCTGTTTTTT. It codes for CASSISGGATGELFF.

This clonotype was found a few times. This rearrangement joins TRBV6-1 to TRBJ2-3, with 13 bases fitting TRBD2. Germline V gene sequence: CDR1 MNHNS, CDR2 SASEGT. The CDR3 is 18 residues long. Germline trimming cut 7 bases from V and 2 bases from J; bases unmatched to any gene: 12. CDR3 nucleotides: TGTGCCAGCACCCTAGGGAAGGGGACTAGCGGGGCCACAGATACGCAGTATTTT. Amino acids: CASTLGKGTSGATDTQYF.

The table lists this clonotype with a few counts. The chain links TRBV20-1 to TRBJ2-3, with no clear D. This CDR3 has 14 amino acids. Germline CDR1 is DFQATT and CDR2 is SNEGSKA (reference sequence). V was shortened by 1 base and J by 4 bases, with 12 bases between the two germline ends. CDR3 amino acids: CSARVGFVADTQYF. CDR3 in DNA: TGCAGTGCTAGAGTGGGGTTTGTTGCAGATACGCAGTATTTT.

The table lists this clonotype with a few counts. V gene TRBV20-1 combines with J gene TRBJ1-6; a weak D match, TRBD1 (5 bases). There are 14 residues in the CDR3. Trimming left V 3 bases short and J 9 bases short, with 15 bases between. The germline V gene encodes CDR1 DFQATT and CDR2 SNEGSKA (reference sequence). In nucleotides, the CDR3 is TGCAGTGCTAGCATCGGGGCCCGCCGTTCACCCCTCCACTTT. Translated: CSASIGARRSPLHF.

In this sample, this clonotype turned up many times. V usage is TRBV28 and J usage is TRBJ2-5, with 7 positions matching TRBD2. CDR1 is MDHEN and CDR2 is SYDVKM in the germline V gene. The J segment lost 7 bases and the V segment lost 6 bases, leaving 8 bases of the junction unmatched. This CDR3 has 13 amino acids. CDR3 coding DNA: TGTGCCAGCAGAGTAGCGGGTGGGACGACCCAGTACTTC. Protein: CASRVAGGTTQYF.

This clonotype came up a few times. Written as DNA, the CDR3 is TGTGCCAGCAGCTACCGGGACAGGGGAACAGAGACCCAGTACTTC. Translating gives CASSYRDRGTETQYF. The chain uses TRBV5-5 and TRBJ2-5, with 10 bases matching TRBD1. Germline V gene lookup returns CDR1 SGHKS and CDR2 YYEKEE (reference sequence). Unmatched junction bases numbered 6, after V lost 3 bases and J lost 4 bases. The CDR3 contains 15 residues.

This clonotype was picked up many times. CDR3 sequence: CASNPGRNTEAFF. The CDR3 DNA sequence: TGTGCCAGCAACCCAGGAAGGAACACTGAAGCTTTCTTT. V is TRBV7-9 and J is TRBJ1-1; D is unclear. This CDR3 is 13 amino acids long. V lost 7 bases, J lost 1 base, and 10 bases lay in between. The germline V gene has CDR1 SEHNR and CDR2 FQNEAQ (reference sequence).

This clonotype occurred a few times. This chain uses TRBV19 with TRBJ2-3, with 9 nucleotides matching TRBD1. V was clipped by 4 bases and J by 3 bases; unmatched bases: 8. From germline, CDR1 is LNHDA and CDR2 SQIVND (reference sequence). This CDR3 is built from 16 residues. CDR3 protein: CASSTPDRGSTDTQYF. As DNA, the CDR3 is TGTGCCAGTAGTACTCCGGACAGGGGTTCAACAGATACGCAGTATTTT.

This clonotype was recorded at least ten times. This sequence joins TRBV7-8 and TRBJ1-1; D might be TRBD1 (5 bases). The germline V and J ends were trimmed by 4 bases and 2 bases, with 11 bases remaining between them. Per the germline V gene, CDR1 is SGHVS and CDR2 is FQNEAQ. This CDR3 is built from 14 residues. The CDR3: CASSSWGGNTEAFF. The CDR3 coding sequence is TGTGCCAGCAGCTCATGGGGGGGAAACACTGAAGCTTTCTTT. Full variable domain (missing parts from reference TRBV7-8 and TRBJ1-1): GAGVSQSPRYKVAKRGQDVALRCDPISGHVSLFWYQQALGQGPEFLTYFQNEAQLDKSGLPSDRFFAERPEGSVSTLKIQRTQQEDSAVYLCASSSWGGNTEAFFGQGTRLTVV.

A few counts support this clonotype. One junction end does not reproduce the germline sequence, and a read error may be involved. The J gene is TRBJ2-6, the V gene TRBV29-1, with TRBD1 as a possible D gene (6 bases). Germline V gene sequence: CDR1 SQVTM, CDR2 ANQGSEA. The CDR3 is made up of 15 amino acids. CDR3 bases: TGCAGCGTGGAAGAGCAGGGGCCCGGGGCCAACGTCCTGACTTTC. Protein: CSVEEQGPGANVLTF.

This clonotype was observed at least ten times. The J gene is TRBJ2-3, the V gene TRBV27, with D maybe TRBD1 (6 bases). The V end lost 5 bases, the J end lost 2 bases, and 11 bases lay between the germline ends. Per the germline V gene, CDR1 is MNHEY and CDR2 is SMNVEV (reference sequence). The CDR3 consists of 14 residues. In DNA form, the CDR3 reads TGTGCCAGCAGTCGACAGGCGGTCACAGATACGCAGTATTTT. It codes for CASSRQAVTDTQYF.

The chain couples TRBV5-1 to TRBJ2-1, with 9 bases matching TRBD2. The CDR3 is 19 amino acids. CDR1 is SGHRS and CDR2 is YFSETQ in the germline V gene. Losses at the gene ends were 4 bases for V and 1 base for J; bases not matched to a gene: 15. Written as DNA, the CDR3 is TGCGCCAGCAGCCTAGAGGGACTAGCAGGAATGGTGTCCTACAATGAGCAGTTCTTC. Its translation: CASSLEGLAGMVSYNEQFF.

This clonotype was found many times. The V gene is TRBV2, the J gene TRBJ1-1; maybe TRBD1 (5 bases). Germline lookup yields CDR1 SNHLY and CDR2 FYNNEI. CDR3 length: 14 amino acids. V lost 5 bases and J lost 3, with 13 bases in between. Here the CDR3 reads CASSKDRGDTEAFF. The CDR3 DNA follows: TGTGCCAGCAGTAAAGACAGAGGTGACACTGAAGCTTTCTTT. The full variable domain, with the rest looked up from reference TRBV2 and TRBJ1-1, is EPEVTQTPSHQVTQMGQEVILRCVPISNHLYFYWYRQILGQKVEFLVSFYNNEISEKSEIFDDQFSVERPDGSNFTLKIRSTKLEDSAMYFCASSKDRGDTEAFFGQGTRLTVV.

This chain links TRBV2 with TRBJ2-1, with 11 bases that match TRBD2. V lost 1 base to trimming and J lost 9 bases; unmatched junction nucleotides: 8. CDR3 length: 16 residues. The germline V gene encodes CDR1 SNHLY and CDR2 FYNNEI. The DNA of the CDR3 is TGTGCCAGCAGTGAAGTTGCTAGCGGGGGGAAAGTTGAGCAGTTCTTC. This codes for CASSEVASGGKVEQFF.

This clonotype was counted only a few times. The chain carries TRBV19 and TRBJ1-5, with unresolved D. The V gene lost 7 bases and the J gene lost 3 bases, with 13 bases spanning the gap. The CDR3 is 14 residues long. CDR1 is LNHDA and CDR2 is SQIVND in the germline V gene (reference sequence). CDR3 sequence: CASNPRSANQPQHF. The CDR3 coding sequence is TGTGCCAGTAATCCTCGGTCGGCCAATCAGCCCCAGCATTTT. Full variable domain (outside the CDR3, taken from reference TRBV19 and TRBJ1-5): DGGITQSPKYLFRKEGQNVTLSCEQNLNHDAMYWYRQDPGQGLRLIYYSQIVNDFQKGDIAEGYSVSREKKESFPLTVTSAQKNPTAFYLCASNPRSANQPQHFGDGTRLSIL.

The chain links TRBV28 to TRBJ1-4, with a possible D match to TRBD1 (5 bases). The V end was cut by 6 bases, the J end by 0 bases, with 8 bases between. CDR3 length: 14 amino acids. CDR1 MDHEN and CDR2 SYDVKM come from the germline V gene. CDR3 region: CASRRQPTNEKLFF. The CDR3 bases are TGTGCCAGCAGGAGACAGCCAACTAATGAAAAACTGTTTTTT.

The chain uses TRBV9 and TRBJ2-4; possible D gene TRBD1, 6 bases. This CDR3 contains 13 residues. V lost 3 bases to trimming and J lost 3 bases, with 7 bases between them. Germline CDR1 is SGDLS and CDR2 is YYNGEE. DNA for the CDR3: TGTGCCAGCAGCGCGGGACACAAAAACATTCAGTACTTC. Translation: CASSAGHKNIQYF.